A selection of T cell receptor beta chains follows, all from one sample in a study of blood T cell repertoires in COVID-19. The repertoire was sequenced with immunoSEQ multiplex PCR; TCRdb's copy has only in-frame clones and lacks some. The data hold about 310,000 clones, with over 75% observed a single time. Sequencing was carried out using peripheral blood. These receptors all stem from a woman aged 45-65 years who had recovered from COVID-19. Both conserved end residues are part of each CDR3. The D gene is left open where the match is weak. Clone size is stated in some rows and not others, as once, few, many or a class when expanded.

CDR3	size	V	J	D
CATSDFDGVAGAFDTQYF	-	TRBV24-1	TRBJ2-3	TRBD2
CASSLRTGLYEQYF	-	TRBV5-1	TRBJ2-7	-
CASNRGVGETQYF	-	TRBV2	TRBJ2-5	TRBD2
CASSLAGGIVGNTIYF	-	TRBV5-1	TRBJ1-3	-
CASSAGSGPSYEQYF	-	TRBV9	TRBJ2-7	TRBD2
CAWNRGGPNEKLFF	-	TRBV30	TRBJ1-4	-
CASTPGLAGNTQYF	-	TRBV6-5	TRBJ2-3	TRBD2
CASSSGGAHYEQYF	once	TRBV11-2	TRBJ2-7	TRBD2
CASSATGWGTEAFF	-	TRBV7-2	TRBJ1-1	-
CASSLEVLNTEAFF	-	TRBV6-5	TRBJ1-1	-
CASSEQVSSYNEQFF	-	TRBV3-1/TRBV3-2	TRBJ2-1	-
CASSLPDRAYEQYF	once	TRBV28	TRBJ2-7	TRBD1
CASSPRAANYGYTF	-	TRBV18	TRBJ1-2	-
CASSSSGTGITFF	few	TRBV7-2	TRBJ1-1	TRBD1
CASSVGTGSGNTIYF	-	TRBV9	TRBJ1-3	TRBD1
CASSQTGRNTEAFF	-	TRBV7-2	TRBJ1-1	-
CASSPGLDSYEQYF	-	TRBV18	TRBJ2-7	TRBD2
CASSQDVTSPLFF	few	TRBV3-1/TRBV3-2	TRBJ1-4	-
CASRRDRGSNYGYTF	-	TRBV2	TRBJ1-2	TRBD1
CAWSVQFGANVLTF	-	TRBV30	TRBJ2-6	-
CASSLDSYSPLHF	once	TRBV7-6	TRBJ1-6	-
CASSTGTSGGNYNEQFF	once	TRBV9	TRBJ2-1	TRBD2
CAWSVGQGFHEQYF	-	TRBV30	TRBJ2-7	TRBD1
CASSVAGSGVGNTIYF	once	TRBV9	TRBJ1-3	-
CASSQRGEGMNTEAFF	once	TRBV4-1	TRBJ1-1	-
CASSPTGVAGYTF	-	TRBV19	TRBJ1-2	TRBD1
CASSEHTAGANF	few	TRBV2	TRBJ2-5	-
CAWSVGGSNQPQHF	-	TRBV30	TRBJ1-5	-
CASSLGQGIRQPQHF	many	TRBV11-2	TRBJ1-5	TRBD1
CASSPRQLAGSYNEQFF	-	TRBV7-8	TRBJ2-1	TRBD2
CASSLEAGGYNEQFF	-	TRBV5-1	TRBJ2-1	TRBD2
CASSSIRRIGGSTDTQYF	-	TRBV28	TRBJ2-3	-
CATSRDPAFTSF	-	TRBV15	TRBJ1-2	-
CSAPGDTQYF	-	TRBV20-1	TRBJ2-3	-
CASSYVAANTQYF	-	TRBV6-2/TRBV6-3	TRBJ2-3	-
CASSPRDRLFYGYTF	once	TRBV27	TRBJ1-2	TRBD1
CASSQDMTSFNEQFF	-	TRBV4-1	TRBJ2-1	-
CASSQDTGINSPLHF	-	TRBV3-1/TRBV3-2	TRBJ1-6	-
CASSPRGGGRTYEQYF	few	TRBV7-2	TRBJ2-7	-
CASRTLAGAYEQYF	-	TRBV11-2	TRBJ2-7	TRBD2
CAYGLAGVLYEQYF	-	TRBV30	TRBJ2-7	TRBD2
CASSIDRVHEQFF	-	TRBV19	TRBJ2-1	-
CASRENLNTEAFF	once	TRBV28	TRBJ1-1	-
CAWSLGGYTEAFF	once	TRBV30	TRBJ1-1	-
CSPLRGNEQFF	-	TRBV29-1	TRBJ2-1	-
CASSLNRDREAFF	-	TRBV19	TRBJ1-1	TRBD1
CASSRIAGGIHEQYF	-	TRBV6-5	TRBJ2-7	TRBD2
CASSSGGGRYEQFF	-	TRBV7-2	TRBJ2-1	TRBD2